These 27 T cell receptor beta chains came from one sample sequenced in a study of blood T cell repertoires in COVID-19. This table comes from immunoSEQ multiplex PCR, and its TCRdb copy is limited to in-frame clones, with some not included. Here the sample spans roughly 430,000 clones, 70% to 90% being singletons. The sample comprised PBMCs or T cells enriched from blood (not recorded which). The origin of the receptors is a woman aged 40-49 years with acute COVID-19.

This clone has just a few counts. CDR3 residues: CASRSGGEAGNTIYF. The CDR3 bases are TGTGCCAGCAGATCGGGGGGGGAGGCTGGAAACACCATATATTTT. This chain uses TRBV6-5 with TRBJ1-3, with D maybe TRBD1 (5 bases). V was clipped by 6 bases and J by 2 bases, with 14 bases between them. Per the germline V gene, CDR1 is MNHEY and CDR2 is SVGAGI. The CDR3 contains 15 residues.

This clone was seen a few times. The V gene is TRBV5-6, the J gene TRBJ2-7; 13 bases fit TRBD2. The CDR3 spans 16 residues. V shed 0 bases and J 2 bases; nucleotides not matched to a gene: 2. From germline, CDR1 is SGHDT and CDR2 YYEEEE. DNA of the CDR3: TGTGCCAGCAGCTTGGGACTAGCGGGGGGAACCTACGAGCAGTACTTC. It specifies CASSLGLAGGTYEQYF.

The chain couples TRBV24-1 to TRBJ2-7, with D hard to call. The length of the CDR3 is 14 residues. The V gene lost 4 bases and the J gene lost 2 bases, with 11 bases spanning the gap. Germline V gene data show CDR1 as KGHDR and CDR2 as SFDVKD. In DNA form, the CDR3 reads TGTGCCACCAGTGAAGGCAGGCAAACCTACGAGCAGTACTTC. It encodes CATSEGRQTYEQYF.

The rearrangement links TRBV6-5 to TRBJ1-5, with unresolved D. Germline-derived CDR1 and CDR2 are MNHEY and SVGAGI. The CDR3 runs 12 residues. Trimming cost V 1 base and J 9 bases, with 7 bases left between them. For the CDR3, the DNA is TGTGCCAGCAGTTACTTGGGAGGGCCCCAGCATTTT. This encodes CASSYLGGPQHF.

This chain connects TRBV27 to TRBJ2-7; 9 nucleotides align to TRBD1. The J segment lost 4 bases and the V segment lost 2 bases, leaving 6 bases of the junction unmatched. CDR1 is MNHEY and CDR2 is SMNVEV in the germline V gene (reference sequence). CDR3 size: 15 residues. The CDR3 here is CASSLVGTGNYEQYF. CDR3 DNA sequence: TGTGCCAGCAGTTTAGTGGGGACAGGGAATTACGAGCAGTACTTC.

The CDR3 sequence: CASRLGTGENSPLHF. In DNA, the CDR3 is TGTGCCAGCAGGCTTGGGACAGGGGAGAATTCACCCCTCCACTTT. The rearrangement joins TRBV6-6 to TRBJ1-6; 10 bases match TRBD1. Germline V gene sequence: CDR1 MNHNY, CDR2 SVGAGI (reference sequence). Germline trimming cut 6 bases from V and 7 bases from J; bases unmatched to any gene: 6. This CDR3 spans 15 amino acids.

CDR3 in DNA: TGCGCCAGCAGCTTCGGTCCTAATCAGCCCCAGCATTTT. Residues: CASSFGPNQPQHF. V gene TRBV5-1 combines with J gene TRBJ1-5; D is undetermined. CDR3 size: 13 residues. V was cut by 2 bases and J by 4 bases, with 7 bases left in between. CDR1 is SGHRS, CDR2 YFSETQ, per germline.

This rearrangement joins TRBV14 to TRBJ1-4, with TRBD1 matching over 8 bases. The trim removed 2 bases at V and 3 bases at J, leaving 2 bases unmatched. Germline values: CDR1 SGHDN, CDR2 FVKESK. The length of the CDR3 is 15 residues. CDR3 DNA sequence: TGTGCCAGCAGCCAACAGGGGGCGGCTAATGAAAAACTGTTTTTT. Encoded protein: CASSQQGAANEKLFF.

The rearrangement uses TRBV6-5 and TRBJ2-5; the match to TRBD2 covers 8 bases. Per germline, CDR1 MNHEY and CDR2 SVGAGI. Trimming took 6 bases from V and 3 from J; bases not matched to a gene: 6. This CDR3 comprises 14 residues. CDR3 residues: CASRQRGSKETQYF. CDR3 nucleotides: TGTGCCAGCAGACAGCGGGGGTCGAAAGAGACCCAGTACTTC.

CDR3 amino acids: CASRVGGQPQHF. In DNA form, the CDR3 reads TGTGCCAGTAGGGTTGGCGGTCAGCCCCAGCATTTT. The chain couples TRBV19 to TRBJ1-5; D remains ambiguous. The germline V gene encodes CDR1 LNHDA and CDR2 SQIVND (reference sequence). The CDR3 length is 12 residues. Trimming removed 6 bases from V and 6 bases from J, with 9 bases in between. Full variable domain (remainder filled in from reference TRBV19 and TRBJ1-5): DGGITQSPKYLFRKEGQNVTLSCEQNLNHDAMYWYRQDPGQGLRLIYYSQIVNDFQKGDIAEGYSVSREKKESFPLTVTSAQKNPTAFYLCASRVGGQPQHFGDGTRLSIL.

This sequence joins TRBV18 and TRBJ2-7, with TRBD2 as a possible D gene (5 bases). Germline values: CDR1 KGHSH, CDR2 LQKENI. The CDR3 length is 11 residues. V was clipped by 5 bases and J by 5 bases, with 7 bases between them. DNA for the CDR3: TGTGCCAGCTCAAGCGGTCACGAGCAGTACTTC. It specifies CASSSGHEQYF. Filled out from reference TRBV18 and TRBJ2-7, the complete variable domain reads NAGVMQNPRHLVRRRGQEARLRCSPMKGHSHVYWYRQLPEEGLKFMVYLQKENIIDESGMPKERFSAEFPKEGPSILRIQQVVRGDSAAYFCASSSGHEQYFGPGTRLTVT.

As to this clone: Other DNA sequences within the sample encode an identical CDR3. V usage is TRBV3-1 (or the pseudogene TRBV3-2) and J usage is TRBJ1-2; the D is unclear. V gave up 1 base and J gave up 4 bases, with 4 bases separating them. The germline gives CDR1 LGHDT, CDR2 YNNKEL (reference sequence). The CDR3 length is 12 residues. The CDR3 loop is CASSQALYGYTF. The DNA for the CDR3 is TGTGCCAGCAGCCAAGCCCTCTATGGCTACACCTTC.

This clone was seen just once. J is TRBJ1-6 and V is TRBV10-2; 7 nucleotides align to TRBD1. Per germline, CDR1 WSHSY and CDR2 SAAADI. With V trimmed by 7 bases and J by 9 bases, 9 bases remained unmatched. This CDR3 is 14 amino acids long. CDR3 coding DNA: TGCGCCAGCATCAGAGACAGGGTGGGTTCACCCCTCCACTTT. It translates to CASIRDRVGSPLHF.

The chain is built from TRBV5-1 and TRBJ2-2, with 11 bases identical to TRBD1. Looked up from germline, CDR1 is SGHRS and CDR2 is YFSETQ. The J segment lost 5 bases and the V segment lost 0 bases, leaving 6 bases of the junction unmatched. The CDR3 extends over 17 amino acids. CDR3 sequence reads: CASSLAGTGGRTGELFF. DNA for the CDR3: TGCGCCAGCAGCTTGGCAGGGACAGGGGGTCGTACCGGGGAGCTGTTTTTT.

The rearrangement links TRBV12-3 or TRBV12-4 to TRBJ1-1, with D possibly TRBD1 on 6 matching bases. The CDR3 is 13 amino acids. The germline V and J ends were trimmed by 6 bases and 5 bases, with 13 bases remaining between them. The CDR3 DNA reads as TGTGCCAGCAGCAGTGACAGGAGAACTGAAGCTTTCTTT. Amino acids: CASSSDRRTEAFF.

This clone was seen only once. The DNA of the CDR3 is TGTGCCAGTAGTGTGGGACAGGCTAATTCACCCCTCCACTTT. Encoded protein: CASSVGQANSPLHF. This chain uses TRBV19 with TRBJ1-6, with 8 bases matching TRBD1. The V gene's germline CDR1 is LNHDA and CDR2 SQIVND (reference sequence). V shed 5 bases, J shed 6 bases, and the junction held 3 bases outside the gene matches. This CDR3 comprises 14 residues.

The chain recombines TRBV19 with TRBJ1-1, with TRBD1 as a possible D gene (6 bases). Trimming removed 7 bases at V and 4 bases at J, with 16 bases between. This CDR3 contains 14 residues. Germline V gene data show CDR1 as LNHDA and CDR2 as SQIVND (reference sequence). The CDR3, as DNA: TGTGCCAGTAAGACGAAAGAAGGGGGCACTGAAGCTTTCTTT. Protein: CASKTKEGGTEAFF.

This rearrangement joins TRBV19 to TRBJ1-5; a weak D match, TRBD1 (5 bases). Germline V gene sequence: CDR1 LNHDA, CDR2 SQIVND (reference sequence). V gave up 1 base and J gave up 9 bases, with 19 bases separating them. This CDR3 spans 16 amino acids. CDR3 region: CASSIVDSALERPQHF. The CDR3 DNA follows: TGTGCCAGTAGTATAGTCGACAGTGCCCTGGAAAGGCCCCAGCATTTT.

The rearrangement links TRBV27 to TRBJ1-5, with no clear D. The CDR3 is 12 amino acids. V gave up 6 bases and J gave up 5 bases, with 8 bases separating them. CDR1 and CDR2 from the germline V gene are MNHEY and SMNVEV (reference sequence). The CDR3 DNA reads TGTGCCAGCAGCCCCCTTGATCAGCCCCAGCATTTT. This encodes CASSPLDQPQHF.

This sequence joins TRBV5-1 and TRBJ2-7; 12 bases agree with TRBD2. Losses at the gene ends were 4 bases for V and 3 bases for J; bases not matched to a gene: 8. Germline V gene data show CDR1 as SGHRS and CDR2 as YFSETQ. The CDR3 has 16 amino acids. CDR3 sequence (DNA): TGCGCCAGCAGCAGACTAGCGGGGGAGTCCGACTACGAGCAGTACTTC. It yields the protein CASSRLAGESDYEQYF.

This chain links TRBV12-5 with TRBJ1-5; weak D call: TRBD1 (5 bases). Germline V gene sequence: CDR1 LGHNT, CDR2 FRNRAP. V lost 7 bases and J 6 bases, leaving 16 bases between the germline ends. This CDR3 has 14 amino acids. CDR3 protein: CASVLDSLGQPQHF. The CDR3 DNA is TGTGCTAGTGTTCTCGACAGTCTCGGTCAGCCCCAGCATTTT. Filled out from reference TRBV12-5 and TRBJ1-5, the complete variable domain reads DARVTQTPRHKVTEMGQEVTMRCQPILGHNTVFWYRQTMMQGLELLAYFRNRAPLDDSGMPKDRFSAEMPDATLATLKIQPSEPRDSAVYFCASVLDSLGQPQHFGDGTRLSIL.

The J gene is TRBJ2-1, the V gene TRBV12-3 or TRBV12-4; maybe TRBD2 (6 bases). The CDR3 has 13 residues. Trimming took 9 bases from V and 9 from J, leaving 18 bases between them. CDR3 DNA sequence: TGTGCCAGTGGAGCGGGTCAGGACGCTGAGCAGTTCTTC. Its protein is CASGAGQDAEQFF.

The chain couples TRBV15 to TRBJ2-1; perhaps TRBD2 as D (7 bases). Per the germline V gene, CDR1 is LNHNV and CDR2 is YYDKDF (reference sequence). V shed 0 bases and J shed 7 bases, with 22 bases lying between them. The CDR3 spans 18 residues. CDR3 residues: CATSRDTPPEGGRNEQFF. The CDR3 DNA is TGTGCCACCAGCAGAGATACCCCCCCAGAGGGGGGGCGAAATGAGCAGTTCTTC.

V and J are TRBV9 and TRBJ1-3, with a possible D match to TRBD1 (5 bases). The germline V and J ends were trimmed by 4 bases and 1 base, with 12 bases remaining between them. Per the germline V gene, CDR1 is SGDLS and CDR2 is YYNGEE. This CDR3 has 15 amino acids. Here the CDR3 reads CASSSSRQSGNTIYF. For the CDR3, the DNA is TGTGCCAGCAGCTCAAGTCGACAGTCTGGAAACACCATATATTTT.

V is TRBV15 and J is TRBJ1-2; 7 positions match TRBD1. The V segment lost 2 bases and the J segment 6 bases; nucleotides outside the gene matches: 12. The CDR3 length is 16 residues. The germline V gene has CDR1 LNHNV and CDR2 YYDKDF (reference sequence). The CDR3 DNA is TGTGCCACCAGCAGATACCTGGGGGGACAGTCCAATGGCTACACCTTC. Protein: CATSRYLGGQSNGYTF. The variable domain in full, completed from reference TRBV15 and TRBJ1-2, reads DAMVIQNPRYQVTQFGKPVTLSCSQTLNHNVMYWYQQKSSQAPKLLFHYYDKDFNNEADTPDNFQSRRPNTSFCFLDIRSPGLGDTAMYLCATSRYLGGQSNGYTFGSGTRLTVV.

The genes are TRBV5-4 and TRBJ1-1, with TRBD1 matching 9 bases. The germline gives CDR1 SGHNT, CDR2 YYREEE (reference sequence). The CDR3 has 18 residues. V shed 4 bases and J 5 bases; nucleotides not matched to a gene: 18. CDR3 loop: CASSIGTGQGKRGTEAFF. CDR3 nucleotide sequence: TGTGCCAGCAGCATAGGGACAGGGCAAGGTAAGAGAGGGACTGAAGCTTTCTTT.

The rearrangement uses TRBV7-9 and TRBJ2-3, with TRBD2 as a possible D gene (6 bases). Germline V lookup: CDR1 SEHNR, CDR2 FQNEAQ (reference sequence). The V end lost 3 bases, the J end lost 3 bases, and 13 bases lay between the germline ends. This CDR3 is built from 15 residues. The CDR3 region has the DNA TGTGCCAGCAGCTTCGGAGCGGGTCAGACAGATACGCAGTATTTT. It specifies CASSFGAGQTDTQYF. Drawing the rest from reference TRBV7-9 and TRBJ2-3, the complete variable domain is DTGVSQNPRHKITKRGQNVTFRCDPISEHNRLYWYRQTLGQGPEFLTYFQNEAQLEKSRLLSDRFSAERPKGSFSTLEIQRTEQGDSAMYLCASSFGAGQTDTQYFGPGTRLTVL.